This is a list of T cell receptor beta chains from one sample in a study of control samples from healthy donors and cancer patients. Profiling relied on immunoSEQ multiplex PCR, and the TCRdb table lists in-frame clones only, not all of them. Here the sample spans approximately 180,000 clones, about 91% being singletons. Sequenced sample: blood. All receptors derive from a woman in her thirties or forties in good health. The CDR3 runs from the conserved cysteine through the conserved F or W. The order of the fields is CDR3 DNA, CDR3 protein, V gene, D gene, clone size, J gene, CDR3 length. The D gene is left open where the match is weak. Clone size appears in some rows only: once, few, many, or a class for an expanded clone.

CDR3 DNA: TGCGCCAGCAGCTTGGGAGTTGAGGCAGGGCCAGAGACCCAGTACTTC; CDR3 protein: CASSLGVEAGPETQYF; V gene: TRBV5-1; D gene: -; clone size: -; J gene: TRBJ2-5; CDR3 length: 16
CDR3 DNA: TGCAGCGTTGAAGATCTCGTGGCACCCCGGGGAAAGCTGTTTTTT; CDR3 protein: CSVEDLVAPRGKLFF; V gene: TRBV29-1; D gene: -; clone size: -; J gene: TRBJ2-2; CDR3 length: 15
CDR3 DNA: TGTGCCAGCAGTTACTCTTCAAACTATGGCTACACCTTC; CDR3 protein: CASSYSSNYGYTF; V gene: TRBV6-2/TRBV6-3; D gene: -; clone size: -; J gene: TRBJ1-2; CDR3 length: 13
CDR3 DNA: TGCGCCAGCAGCTTCGGACAGAACACCGGGGAGCTGTTTTTT; CDR3 protein: CASSFGQNTGELFF; V gene: TRBV5-1; D gene: -; clone size: few; J gene: TRBJ2-2; CDR3 length: 14
CDR3 DNA: TGTGCCAGCAGGCAGGGCAATGAGCAGTTCTTC; CDR3 protein: CASRQGNEQFF; V gene: TRBV2; D gene: -; clone size: -; J gene: TRBJ2-1; CDR3 length: 11
CDR3 DNA: TGTGCCAGCAGCCAAGGTGCCGGGGCCTACGAGCAGTACTTC; CDR3 protein: CASSQGAGAYEQYF; V gene: TRBV3-1/TRBV3-2; D gene: -; clone size: -; J gene: TRBJ2-7; CDR3 length: 14
CDR3 DNA: TGTGCCTCCAGCAGACTCGGGACGGAATATGGCTACACCTTC; CDR3 protein: CASSRLGTEYGYTF; V gene: TRBV2; D gene: -; clone size: -; J gene: TRBJ1-2; CDR3 length: 14
CDR3 DNA: TGTGCCAGCAGCCGAGGGACTGGTACCTACGAGCAGTACTTC; CDR3 protein: CASSRGTGTYEQYF; V gene: TRBV5-4; D gene: -; clone size: -; J gene: TRBJ2-7; CDR3 length: 14
CDR3 DNA: TGCAGCGTTGAACAAGGTGAGAACAGAGCTTTCTTT; CDR3 protein: CSVEQGENRAFF; V gene: TRBV29-1; D gene: -; clone size: -; J gene: TRBJ1-1; CDR3 length: 12
CDR3 DNA: TGTGCCAGCAGCTCTCAGGCCTCCCCAACCTATGGCTACACCTTC; CDR3 protein: CASSSQASPTYGYTF; V gene: TRBV7-2; D gene: -; clone size: -; J gene: TRBJ1-2; CDR3 length: 15
CDR3 DNA: TGTGCCAGCAGTGTCGGACGAGGCACCCTCAGCAATCAGCCCCAGCATTTT; CDR3 protein: CASSVGRGTLSNQPQHF; V gene: TRBV25-1; D gene: -; clone size: -; J gene: TRBJ1-5; CDR3 length: 17
CDR3 DNA: TGTGCCAGCAGCAGAGGGCGGCCCGGGACAGGGTCCACTGAAGCTTTCTTT; CDR3 protein: CASSRGRPGTGSTEAFF; V gene: TRBV7-6; D gene: TRBD1; clone size: -; J gene: TRBJ1-1; CDR3 length: 17
CDR3 DNA: TGTGCCAGCAGCCTTACAGGAGATCAGCCCCAGCATTTT; CDR3 protein: CASSLTGDQPQHF; V gene: TRBV11-2; D gene: -; clone size: -; J gene: TRBJ1-5; CDR3 length: 13
CDR3 DNA: TGTGCCAGCAGCTTAGGTGGGACAGGGAGTGGAAACACCATATATTTT; CDR3 protein: CASSLGGTGSGNTIYF; V gene: TRBV11-2; D gene: TRBD1; clone size: once; J gene: TRBJ1-3; CDR3 length: 16
CDR3 DNA: TGTGCCAGCAGTGACGGCAGCACAGATACGCAGTATTTT; CDR3 protein: CASSDGSTDTQYF; V gene: TRBV6-4; D gene: -; clone size: many; J gene: TRBJ2-3; CDR3 length: 13
CDR3 DNA: TGTGCCAGCAGCTTTACCCAGGGGCTTGAGACCCAGTACTTC; CDR3 protein: CASSFTQGLETQYF; V gene: TRBV9; D gene: -; clone size: -; J gene: TRBJ2-5; CDR3 length: 14
CDR3 DNA: TGTGCCAGCAGCCAAGATCCCCGAGGACAGATTTTCTTT; CDR3 protein: CASSQDPRGQIFF; V gene: TRBV3-1/TRBV3-2; D gene: -; clone size: once; J gene: TRBJ1-1; CDR3 length: 13
CDR3 DNA: TGTGCCAGCAGTTACGGCAGGACTAATGAAAAACTGTTTTTT; CDR3 protein: CASSYGRTNEKLFF; V gene: TRBV6-9; D gene: -; clone size: -; J gene: TRBJ1-4; CDR3 length: 14
CDR3 DNA: TGCGCCAGCAGCTTGGTAGGGACAGGGGCCTCGGGTGGAAACACCATATATTTT; CDR3 protein: CASSLVGTGASGGNTIYF; V gene: TRBV5-1; D gene: TRBD1; clone size: -; J gene: TRBJ1-3; CDR3 length: 18
CDR3 DNA: TGTGCCAGCAGACTCTCCGGGACAGGGGGCACTCCCATATATTTT; CDR3 protein: CASRLSGTGGTPIYF; V gene: TRBV13; D gene: TRBD1; clone size: -; J gene: TRBJ1-3; CDR3 length: 15
CDR3 DNA: TGTGCCAGCTCACCTCCAGGTGCCCTAAACTATGGCTACACCTTC; CDR3 protein: CASSPPGALNYGYTF; V gene: TRBV18; D gene: -; clone size: -; J gene: TRBJ1-2; CDR3 length: 15
CDR3 DNA: TGTGCCAGCAGCTTAGGTTATTCAGGCCACGAGCAGTACTTC; CDR3 protein: CASSLGYSGHEQYF; V gene: TRBV7-9; D gene: -; clone size: -; J gene: TRBJ2-7; CDR3 length: 14
CDR3 DNA: TGTGCCAGCAGCACGCTAACAGGGGGGGAAGCTTTCTTT; CDR3 protein: CASSTLTGGEAFF; V gene: TRBV7-8; D gene: TRBD1; clone size: -; J gene: TRBJ1-1; CDR3 length: 13
CDR3 DNA: TGTGCCAGCAGTACGGCGGGGCTAAATGAGCAGTTCTTC; CDR3 protein: CASSTAGLNEQFF; V gene: TRBV28; D gene: -; clone size: -; J gene: TRBJ2-1; CDR3 length: 13
CDR3 DNA: TGTGCCAGCAGTTACTCTTTATCGACTCAAGCTTTCTTT; CDR3 protein: CASSYSLSTQAFF; V gene: TRBV6-6; D gene: -; clone size: -; J gene: TRBJ1-1; CDR3 length: 13
CDR3 DNA: TGTGCCAGCACTACAGGCGGGTCCCAAAGCTCTGGAAACACCATATATTTT; CDR3 protein: CASTTGGSQSSGNTIYF; V gene: TRBV13; D gene: -; clone size: once; J gene: TRBJ1-3; CDR3 length: 17
CDR3 DNA: TGCGCCAGCAGCCTACAGGGGGCGAATGGCTACACCTTC; CDR3 protein: CASSLQGANGYTF; V gene: TRBV4-1; D gene: TRBD1; clone size: -; J gene: TRBJ1-2; CDR3 length: 13
CDR3 DNA: TGTGCCAGCAGTGTGGCGGGAGAAAACTATGGCTACACCTTC; CDR3 protein: CASSVAGENYGYTF; V gene: TRBV25-1; D gene: -; clone size: -; J gene: TRBJ1-2; CDR3 length: 14
CDR3 DNA: TGTGCCAGCAGCATAAAAACGCCGGGACGGAGCACAGATACGCAGTATTTT; CDR3 protein: CASSIKTPGRSTDTQYF; V gene: TRBV7-6; D gene: -; clone size: -; J gene: TRBJ2-3; CDR3 length: 17
CDR3 DNA: TGTGCCAGCAGCGTAGACGGCCGAAACGTGGGTGAAGCTTTCTTT; CDR3 protein: CASSVDGRNVGEAFF; V gene: TRBV9; D gene: -; clone size: once; J gene: TRBJ1-1; CDR3 length: 15
CDR3 DNA: TGTGCCAGCTCACCGGGACAGGGGGTTGGCATTCAGTACTTC; CDR3 protein: CASSPGQGVGIQYF; V gene: TRBV18; D gene: TRBD1; clone size: -; J gene: TRBJ2-4; CDR3 length: 14
CDR3 DNA: TGTGCCAGCAGCTTATTCGCGGGCCGCTGGTCTGAGCAGTTCTTC; CDR3 protein: CASSLFAGRWSEQFF; V gene: TRBV7-6; D gene: -; clone size: -; J gene: TRBJ2-1; CDR3 length: 15
CDR3 DNA: TGTGCCAGCAGCAGAAGGGTATCTAATGGGGCCAACGTCCTGACTTTC; CDR3 protein: CASSRRVSNGANVLTF; V gene: TRBV5-4; D gene: -; clone size: -; J gene: TRBJ2-6; CDR3 length: 16
CDR3 DNA: TGTGCCATCAGCGCTTCATGGGGGGCGGGGCAGCCCCAGCATTTT; CDR3 protein: CAISASWGAGQPQHF; V gene: TRBV10-3; D gene: -; clone size: -; J gene: TRBJ1-5; CDR3 length: 15
CDR3 DNA: TGTGCTAGTGGTTACGGACAGGCCCAAGAGACCCAGTACTTC; CDR3 protein: CASGYGQAQETQYF; V gene: TRBV12-5; D gene: TRBD1; clone size: -; J gene: TRBJ2-5; CDR3 length: 14
CDR3 DNA: TGTGCCAGCAGCTTTGGGACAGGGCCCCCCGGCTACACCTTC; CDR3 protein: CASSFGTGPPGYTF; V gene: TRBV7-9; D gene: TRBD1; clone size: -; J gene: TRBJ1-2; CDR3 length: 14
CDR3 DNA: TGCGCCAGCAGCTCCGGACACAGCTACGAGCAGTACTTC; CDR3 protein: CASSSGHSYEQYF; V gene: TRBV5-1; D gene: -; clone size: -; J gene: TRBJ2-7; CDR3 length: 13
CDR3 DNA: TGTGCCAGCAACTTTAGGGACGGCGTCGGCTATGGCTACACCTTC; CDR3 protein: CASNFRDGVGYGYTF; V gene: TRBV5-4; D gene: -; clone size: -; J gene: TRBJ1-2; CDR3 length: 15
CDR3 DNA: TGTGCCAGCAGTTGGGAGGACACCGGGGAGCTGTTTTTT; CDR3 protein: CASSWEDTGELFF; V gene: TRBV4-2; D gene: -; clone size: -; J gene: TRBJ2-2; CDR3 length: 13
CDR3 DNA: TGTGCCAGTAGTATAGTCGGGACTAGCGGGCAAGAGACCCAGTACTTC; CDR3 protein: CASSIVGTSGQETQYF; V gene: TRBV19; D gene: TRBD2; clone size: once; J gene: TRBJ2-5; CDR3 length: 16
CDR3 DNA: TGTGCCACCAGCAGTACTATACAGTTTTATAGCAATCAGCCCCAGCATTTT; CDR3 protein: CATSSTIQFYSNQPQHF; V gene: TRBV15; D gene: -; clone size: once; J gene: TRBJ1-5; CDR3 length: 17
CDR3 DNA: TGCGCCAGCAGCTTGTTCAGTAGCGGGGGCCTAGCTTACAATGAGCAGTTCTTC; CDR3 protein: CASSLFSSGGLAYNEQFF; V gene: TRBV5-1; D gene: TRBD2; clone size: -; J gene: TRBJ2-1; CDR3 length: 18
CDR3 DNA: TGTGCCAGCAGCTTACGGCCAGACAGGGTCTACGAGCAGTACTTC; CDR3 protein: CASSLRPDRVYEQYF; V gene: TRBV13; D gene: TRBD1; clone size: -; J gene: TRBJ2-7; CDR3 length: 15
CDR3 DNA: TGTGCCAGCAGCTTAGACCCAGGGTACGACGAGCAGTACTTC; CDR3 protein: CASSLDPGYDEQYF; V gene: TRBV5-4; D gene: -; clone size: once; J gene: TRBJ2-7; CDR3 length: 14
CDR3 DNA: TGCGCCAGCAGCCGCACGTTGGGACAGGGGGCCTACGAGCAGTACTTC; CDR3 protein: CASSRTLGQGAYEQYF; V gene: TRBV5-1; D gene: TRBD1; clone size: -; J gene: TRBJ2-7; CDR3 length: 16
CDR3 DNA: TGTGCCAGTAGTATAGGTGTCGGAGCCTATGGCTACACCTTC; CDR3 protein: CASSIGVGAYGYTF; V gene: TRBV19; D gene: -; clone size: once; J gene: TRBJ1-2; CDR3 length: 14
CDR3 DNA: TGTGCCAGCAGCCCCGGGGGGAACACTGAAGCTTTCTTT; CDR3 protein: CASSPGGNTEAFF; V gene: TRBV3-1/TRBV3-2; D gene: -; clone size: -; J gene: TRBJ1-1; CDR3 length: 13
CDR3 DNA: TGTGCCAGCAGCTTAGGCTCCTATAGCGGGGACCAAGAGACCCAGTACTTC; CDR3 protein: CASSLGSYSGDQETQYF; V gene: TRBV7-9; D gene: TRBD2; clone size: -; J gene: TRBJ2-5; CDR3 length: 17
CDR3 DNA: TGTGCCAGCAGCCAAGCAACAGGGTCTGGAAACACCATATATTTT; CDR3 protein: CASSQATGSGNTIYF; V gene: TRBV3-1/TRBV3-2; D gene: -; clone size: -; J gene: TRBJ1-3; CDR3 length: 15
CDR3 DNA: TGTGCCAGCAGCGCCCATGACTCAGCCGGGGAGCTGTTTTTT; CDR3 protein: CASSAHDSAGELFF; V gene: TRBV7-2; D gene: -; clone size: -; J gene: TRBJ2-2; CDR3 length: 14
CDR3 DNA: TGTGCCAGCAGCCTTAGGGAGGAGACCCAGTACTTC; CDR3 protein: CASSLREETQYF; V gene: TRBV4-2; D gene: -; clone size: -; J gene: TRBJ2-5; CDR3 length: 12
CDR3 DNA: TGCGCCAGCAGTGAGATAGGGGGCGCCCCTAGAGATGGCTACACCTTC; CDR3 protein: CASSEIGGAPRDGYTF; V gene: TRBV10-2; D gene: TRBD1; clone size: -; J gene: TRBJ1-2; CDR3 length: 16
CDR3 DNA: TGTGCCAGTAGTTTGGGTGGGGGCACTGAAGCTTTCTTT; CDR3 protein: CASSLGGGTEAFF; V gene: TRBV19; D gene: -; clone size: -; J gene: TRBJ1-1; CDR3 length: 13